This T cell receptor (beta chain) comes out of a study of T cells in Graves' hyperthyroidism and ophthalmopathy. The junction had 9 bases not matched to a gene; V was cut back by 5 bases and J by 1 base. The CDR3 length is 17 residues. Germline V gives CDR1 MNHNS, CDR2 SASEGT. The source material, RNA transcripts, was used to amplify TCR beta CDR3 regions. The primer set for the first-round RT-PCR of the TCR CDR3 was HTBI. TCRdb independently ran MiXCR on the multiplex PCR reads; one entry per CDR3 protein. The data hold over 650,000 distinct CDR3 sequences, with 16% observed a single time. Study results and limitations: A model using 13 V-J features told ophthalmopathy apart from stable hyperthyroidism.

With respect to this clonotype: What it recognizes is unknown.

The authors deemed Graves' hyperthyroidism stable absent ophthalmopathy progression within 18 months. In patients aged 18 to 65, hyperthyroidism was newly diagnosed, with duration under 2 months. The genes are TRBV6-1 and TRBJ2-7; 12 nucleotides line up with TRBD2. Sequencing was performed on blood. This TCR was recovered from a man between 18 and 29 years old with Graves' hyperthyroidism. Here the CDR3 DNA reads TGTGCCAGCAGTCCTACCGGGACTAGCGGGCGATCCTACGAGCAGTACTTC. Translating gives CASSPTGTSGRSYEQYF.